This note documents a single T cell receptor beta chain sequence. This sample is drawn from a study of blood T cell repertoires in COVID-19. The V and J ends lost 4 bases and 1 base, in that order; junction bases with no gene match: 4. Looked up from germline, CDR1 is SGHRS and CDR2 is YFSETQ. The CDR3 extends over 15 amino acids. Generated by immunoSEQ multiplex PCR, the TCRdb table keeps only in-frame clones and is missing some. The table includes over 350,000 clones, nearly 90% detected once. This sequence was found in a woman aged 18-29 years with acute COVID-19. What was sequenced was PBMCs or T cells enriched from blood (not recorded which). The rearrangement uses TRBV5-1 and TRBJ2-7, with 11 nucleotides matching TRBD2. CDR3 DNA: TGCGCCAGCAGCACCACTAGCGGGGGTTCCTACGAGCAGTACTTC. Its protein product is CASSTTSGGSYEQYF.